Given below is one T cell receptor beta chain in context. Its antigen is still unknown. Primed by a sample-barcoded 5' primer and a J-beta primer mix, a second PCR proceeded for 7 to 11 cycles. TCRdb reanalysed the 5' RACE reads using MiXCR and keeps one entry per CDR3 protein. Of 1.4 million or so distinct CDR3 sequences listed, around 40% are singletons. This entry belongs to a study of blood T cells in healthy people across ages. The study's findings and limits: Compared with aged donors, long-lived donors showed fewer expanded clones, suggesting selection. Unsorted PBMCs ruled out conclusive naive versus antigen-experienced comparison.

The sequence derives from a woman aged 18 to 35 in good health. Input material: blood.

CDR3 sequence (DNA): TGTGCCAGCAACGGACTGTTCCTCTATGGCTACACCTTC. Its translation is CASNGLFLYGYTF. The chain recombines TRBV2 with TRBJ1-2; D remains unclear. Between the trimmed V and J ends, which lost 7 bases and 4 bases, there was a span of 13 bases. The CDR3 contains 13 residues. In germline, CDR1 is SNHLY, CDR2 FYNNEI.